This record covers a single T cell receptor beta chain. This sample is part of a study of T cell changes during pregnancy in multiple sclerosis. Measured with immunoSEQ multiplex PCR; TCRdb has only the in-frame clones, and not every one. Of more than 65,000 clones listed, 85% to 95% are singletons. The sequenced sample was CD4+ T cells from peripheral blood mononuclear cells, obtained before pregnancy. The TCR was taken from a female donor with multiple sclerosis, enrolled in a pregnancy study.

CDR3 nucleotide sequence: TGTGCCAGTAGTAGTGTCCTTAGCACAGATACGCAGTATTTT. This sequence encodes CASSSVLSTDTQYF. The chain uses TRBV19 and TRBJ2-3, with no clear D. V was pared by 4 bases and J by 0 bases, with 8 bases between. The CDR3 runs to 14 residues. The germline gives CDR1 LNHDA, CDR2 SQIVND (reference sequence).